Following are 9 T cell receptor beta chains from one sample sequenced in a study of blood T cell repertoires in COVID-19. The method was immunoSEQ multiplex PCR; TCRdb's version includes in-frame clones alone and lacks a portion of them. The data show more than 95,000 clones, over 70% seen once. The specimen was peripheral blood. These receptors all come from a woman between 45 and 60 years old with acute or convalescent COVID-19.

This chain uses TRBV29-1 with TRBJ1-5; the match to TRBD1 covers 7 bases. This CDR3 contains 12 residues. Looked up from germline, CDR1 is SQVTM and CDR2 is ANQGSEA. V lost 7 bases to trimming and J lost 5 bases; unmatched junction nucleotides: 5. CDR3: CSARQGDQPQHF. CDR3 coding DNA: TGCAGCGCCCGACAGGGAGATCAGCCCCAGCATTTT.

This chain uses TRBV9 with TRBJ1-1, with D uncertain. The ends were cut back, 5 bases at V and 5 bases at J, with 16 bases in the middle. The CDR3 is 14 residues long. CDR1 is SGDLS and CDR2 is YYNGEE in the germline V gene. CDR3 amino acids: CASSPQGGRTEAFF. As DNA, the CDR3 is TGTGCCAGCAGTCCCCAAGGCGGGAGGACTGAAGCTTTCTTT.

This clone has more than one count but fewer than ten. J is TRBJ1-1 and V is TRBV29-1, with unresolved D. Germline CDR1 and CDR2: SQVTM and ANQGSEA. V lost 4 bases and J 1 base, leaving 7 bases between the germline ends. There are 12 residues in the CDR3. CDR3 sequence: CSVGRANTEAFF. In DNA form, the CDR3 reads TGCAGCGTTGGGAGGGCGAACACTGAAGCTTTCTTT. The variable domain in full, with the rest retrieved from reference TRBV29-1 and TRBJ1-1, is SAVISQKPSRDICQRGTSLTIQCQVDSQVTMMFWYRQQPGQSLTLIATANQGSEATYESGFVIDKFPISRPNLTFSTLTVSNMSPEDSSIYLCSVGRANTEAFFGQGTRLTVV.

This clone has only a few counts. The genes are TRBV11-2 and TRBJ2-7; TRBD2 matches 9 bases. V shed 3 bases and J 7 bases; nucleotides not matched to a gene: 10. The CDR3 extends over 15 amino acids. The germline gives CDR1 SGHAT, CDR2 FQNNGV. The DNA of the CDR3 is TGTGCCAGCAGCTTTAACGCGGGAGGGCCAGAGGAGCAGTACTTC. Translation: CASSFNAGGPEEQYF. Combining the CDR3 with reference TRBV11-2 and TRBJ2-7 gives the whole variable domain EAGVAQSPRYKIIEKRQSVAFWCNPISGHATLYWYQQILGQGPKLLIQFQNNGVVDDSQLPKDRFSAERLKGVDSTLKIQPAKLEDSAVYLCASSFNAGGPEEQYFGPGTRLTVT.

This clone was seen more than once but under ten times. The chain carries TRBV3-1 (or the pseudogene TRBV3-2) and TRBJ2-7, with 10 nucleotides matching TRBD1. This CDR3 comprises 16 residues. Germline V gene sequence: CDR1 LGHDT, CDR2 YNNKEL (reference sequence). V lost 3 bases, J lost 2 bases, and 7 bases stayed unmatched. As DNA, the CDR3 is TGTGCCAGCAGCCACGACCGGGACAGGGGAACCTACGAGCAGTACTTC. This gives the protein CASSHDRDRGTYEQYF.

This rearrangement joins TRBV6-5 to TRBJ2-7; 9 nucleotides line up with TRBD1. The CDR3 runs 13 residues. V was clipped by 7 bases and J by 7 bases; unmatched bases: 8. CDR1 is MNHEY, CDR2 SVGAGI, per germline. The CDR3 loop is CASNLQGAYEQYF. The CDR3 nucleotides read TGTGCCAGCAACCTACAGGGGGCGTATGAGCAGTACTTC.

V is TRBV10-2 and J is TRBJ2-1; possible D gene TRBD1, 6 bases. V lost 4 bases, J lost 1 base, and 17 bases lay in between. The CDR3 totals 17 residues. Germline V gives CDR1 WSHSY, CDR2 SAAADI. CDR3: CASSGSLQGRSYNEQFF. The CDR3 DNA is TGCGCCAGCAGTGGGTCGCTGCAGGGGCGATCCTACAATGAGCAGTTCTTC.

The CDR3 DNA follows: TGTGCCAGCAGCTTACTTATAAATTCACCCCTCCACTTT. Its translation is CASSLLINSPLHF. J is TRBJ1-6 and V is TRBV7-3; no clear D. There are 13 residues in the CDR3. Trimming pared 2 bases from V and 7 bases from J, leaving 6 bases between. Germline V gives CDR1 SGHTA, CDR2 FQGTGA.

This clone turned up a few times. The chain joins TRBV28 to TRBJ1-1; D unclear. Trimming removed 5 bases from V and 0 bases from J, with 13 bases in between. The V gene's germline CDR1 is MDHEN and CDR2 SYDVKM. This CDR3 has 15 residues. CDR3 region: CASSPPGGLNTEAFF. CDR3 in DNA: TGTGCCAGCAGTCCCCCTGGAGGCTTGAACACTGAAGCTTTCTTT.